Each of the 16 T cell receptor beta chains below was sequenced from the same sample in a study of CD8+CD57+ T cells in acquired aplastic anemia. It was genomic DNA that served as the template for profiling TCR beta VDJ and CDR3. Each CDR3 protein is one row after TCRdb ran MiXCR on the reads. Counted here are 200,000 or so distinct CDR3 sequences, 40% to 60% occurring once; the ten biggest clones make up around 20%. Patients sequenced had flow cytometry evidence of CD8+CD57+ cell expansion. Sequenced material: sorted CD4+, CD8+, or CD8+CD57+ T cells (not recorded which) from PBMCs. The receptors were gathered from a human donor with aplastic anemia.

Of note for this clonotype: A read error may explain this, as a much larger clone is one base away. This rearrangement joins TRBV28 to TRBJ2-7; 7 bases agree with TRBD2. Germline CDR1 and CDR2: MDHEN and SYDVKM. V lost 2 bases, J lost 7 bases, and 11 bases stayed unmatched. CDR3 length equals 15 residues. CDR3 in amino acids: CASSLALGTTPEQYF. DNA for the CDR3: TGTGCCAGCAGTTTAGCACTCGGGACTACGCCTGAGCAGTACTTC.

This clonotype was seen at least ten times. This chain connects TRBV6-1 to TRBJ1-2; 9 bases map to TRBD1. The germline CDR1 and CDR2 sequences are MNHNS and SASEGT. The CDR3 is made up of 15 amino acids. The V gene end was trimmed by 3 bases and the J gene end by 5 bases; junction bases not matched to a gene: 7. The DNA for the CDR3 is TGTGCCAGCAGTGACCGGGACAGGGTATTTTATGGCTACACCTTC. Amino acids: CASSDRDRVFYGYTF.

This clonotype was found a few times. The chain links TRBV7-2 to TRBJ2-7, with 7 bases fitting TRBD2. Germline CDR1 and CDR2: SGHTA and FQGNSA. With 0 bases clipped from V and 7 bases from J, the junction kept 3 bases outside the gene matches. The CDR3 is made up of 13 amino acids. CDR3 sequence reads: CASSLARGKEQYF. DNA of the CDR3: TGTGCCAGCAGCTTAGCGCGGGGGAAAGAGCAGTACTTC.

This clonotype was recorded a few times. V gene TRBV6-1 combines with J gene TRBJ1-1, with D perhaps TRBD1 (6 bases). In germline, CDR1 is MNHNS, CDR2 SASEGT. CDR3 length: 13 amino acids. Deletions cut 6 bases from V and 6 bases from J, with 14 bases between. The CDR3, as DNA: TGTGCCAGCAGACAGGGTGGGCTCGCTGAAGCTTTCTTT. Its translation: CASRQGGLAEAFF.

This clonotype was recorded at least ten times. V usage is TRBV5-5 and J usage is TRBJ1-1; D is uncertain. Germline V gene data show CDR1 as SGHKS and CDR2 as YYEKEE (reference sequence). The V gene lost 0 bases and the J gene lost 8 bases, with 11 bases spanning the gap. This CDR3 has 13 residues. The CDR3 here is CASSLADGSEAFF. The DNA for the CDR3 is TGTGCCAGCAGCTTGGCCGACGGTTCCGAAGCTTTCTTT.

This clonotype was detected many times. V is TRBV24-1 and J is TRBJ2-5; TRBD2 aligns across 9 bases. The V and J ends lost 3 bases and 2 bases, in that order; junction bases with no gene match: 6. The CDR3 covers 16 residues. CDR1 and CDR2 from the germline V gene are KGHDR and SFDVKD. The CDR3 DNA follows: TGTGCCACCAGTGATGCTGCTAGCGGGGCACAAGAGACCCAGTACTTC. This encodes CATSDAASGAQETQYF.

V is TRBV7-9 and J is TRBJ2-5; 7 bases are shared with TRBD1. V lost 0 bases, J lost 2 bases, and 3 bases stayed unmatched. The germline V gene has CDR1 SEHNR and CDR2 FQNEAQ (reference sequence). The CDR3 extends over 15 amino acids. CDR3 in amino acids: CASSLAGTEQETQYF. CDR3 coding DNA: TGTGCCAGCAGCTTAGCAGGGACAGAACAAGAGACCCAGTACTTC.

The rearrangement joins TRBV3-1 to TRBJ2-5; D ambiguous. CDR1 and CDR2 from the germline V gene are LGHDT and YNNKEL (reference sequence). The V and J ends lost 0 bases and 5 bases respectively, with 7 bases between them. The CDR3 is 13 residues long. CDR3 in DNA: TGTGCCAGCAGCCAAGATATGGGCGAGACCCAGTACTTC. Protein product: CASSQDMGETQYF.

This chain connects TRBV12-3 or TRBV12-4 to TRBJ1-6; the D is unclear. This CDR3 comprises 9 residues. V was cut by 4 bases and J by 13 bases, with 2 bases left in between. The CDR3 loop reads CASSSPLHF. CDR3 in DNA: TGTGCCAGCAGTTCCCCCCTCCACTTT.

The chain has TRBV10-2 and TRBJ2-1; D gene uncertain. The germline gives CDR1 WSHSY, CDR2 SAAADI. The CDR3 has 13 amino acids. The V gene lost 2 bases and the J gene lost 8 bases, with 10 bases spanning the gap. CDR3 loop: CASSEMLGDEQFF. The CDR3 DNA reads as TGCGCCAGCAGTGAGATGCTCGGCGATGAGCAGTTCTTC.

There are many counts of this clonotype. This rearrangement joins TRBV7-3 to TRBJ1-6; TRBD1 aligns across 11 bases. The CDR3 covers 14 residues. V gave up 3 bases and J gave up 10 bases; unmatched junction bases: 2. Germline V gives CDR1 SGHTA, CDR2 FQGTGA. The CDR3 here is CASSFGTGGSPLHF. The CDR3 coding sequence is TGTGCCAGCAGCTTCGGGACAGGGGGATCACCCCTCCACTTT.

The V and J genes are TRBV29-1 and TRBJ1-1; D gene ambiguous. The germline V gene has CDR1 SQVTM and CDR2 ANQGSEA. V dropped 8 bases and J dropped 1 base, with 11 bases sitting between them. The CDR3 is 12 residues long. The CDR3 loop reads CSSEEENTEAFF. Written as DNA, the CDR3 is TGCAGCAGTGAAGAGGAGAACACTGAAGCTTTCTTT.

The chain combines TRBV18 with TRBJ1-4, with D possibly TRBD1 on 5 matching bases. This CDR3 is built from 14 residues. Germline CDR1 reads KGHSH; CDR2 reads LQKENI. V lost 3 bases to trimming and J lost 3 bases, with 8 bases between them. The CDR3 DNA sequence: TGTGCCAGCTCACCCCCGGGGGCTAATGAAAAACTGTTTTTT. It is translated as CASSPPGANEKLFF.

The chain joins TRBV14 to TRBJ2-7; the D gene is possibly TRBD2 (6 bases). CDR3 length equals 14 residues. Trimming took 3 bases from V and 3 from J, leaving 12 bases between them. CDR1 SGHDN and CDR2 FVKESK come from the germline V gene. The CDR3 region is CASSHPGAHYEQYF. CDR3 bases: TGTGCCAGCAGCCACCCGGGAGCCCACTACGAGCAGTACTTC.

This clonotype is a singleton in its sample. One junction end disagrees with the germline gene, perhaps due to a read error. The CDR3 sequence: CATSDPAGAVGELFF. In nucleotides, the CDR3 is TGTGCCACCAGTGATCCGGCGGGGGCCGTCGGGGAGCTGTTTTTT. The rearrangement uses TRBV12-3 or TRBV12-4 and TRBJ2-2; a possible D gene is TRBD2 (7 bases). The CDR3 totals 15 residues.

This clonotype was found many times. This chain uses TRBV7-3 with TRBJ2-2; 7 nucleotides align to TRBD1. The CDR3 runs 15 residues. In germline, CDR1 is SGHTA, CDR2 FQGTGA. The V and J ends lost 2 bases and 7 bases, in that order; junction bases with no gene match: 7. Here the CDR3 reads CASSLGSYRGGELFF. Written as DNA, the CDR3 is TGTGCCAGCAGCTTAGGGTCCTACAGGGGCGGGGAGCTGTTTTTT.